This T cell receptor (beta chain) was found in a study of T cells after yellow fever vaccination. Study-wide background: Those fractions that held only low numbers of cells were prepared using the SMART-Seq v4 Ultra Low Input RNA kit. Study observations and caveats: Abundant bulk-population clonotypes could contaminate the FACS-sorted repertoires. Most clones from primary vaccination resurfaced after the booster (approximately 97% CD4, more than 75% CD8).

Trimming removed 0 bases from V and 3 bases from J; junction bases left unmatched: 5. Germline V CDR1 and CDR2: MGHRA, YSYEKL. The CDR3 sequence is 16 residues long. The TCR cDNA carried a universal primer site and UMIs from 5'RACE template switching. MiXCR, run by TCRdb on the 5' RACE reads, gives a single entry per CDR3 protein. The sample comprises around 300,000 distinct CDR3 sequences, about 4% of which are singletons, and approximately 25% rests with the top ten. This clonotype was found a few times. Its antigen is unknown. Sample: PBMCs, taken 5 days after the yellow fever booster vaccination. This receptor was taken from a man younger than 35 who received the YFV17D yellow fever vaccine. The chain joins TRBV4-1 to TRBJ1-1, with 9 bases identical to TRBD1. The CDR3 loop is CASSQDPGTGYTEAFF. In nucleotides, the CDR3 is TGCGCCAGCAGCCAAGACCCAGGGACAGGGTACACTGAAGCTTTCTTT.